Below are 8 T cell receptor beta chains sequenced from a single sample in a study of blood T cell repertoires in COVID-19. Measured with immunoSEQ multiplex PCR; TCRdb has only the in-frame clones, and not every one. Altogether some 200,000 clones are present, 86% being singletons, with the ten largest covering 5.9%. The sequenced sample was peripheral blood. The origin of the receptors is an elderly man with acute or convalescent COVID-19.

The chain couples TRBV7-3 to TRBJ2-1; TRBD2 aligns across 12 bases. The CDR3 runs 15 residues. The germline gives CDR1 SGHTA, CDR2 FQGTGA. J gave up 6 bases and V 5 bases, and 5 bases lay outside the gene matches. The CDR3 is CASSALAGGRNEQFF. In DNA, the CDR3 is TGTGCCAGCAGCGCGCTAGCGGGAGGGCGCAATGAGCAGTTCTTC.

V and J are TRBV6-1 and TRBJ2-7; 8 nucleotides match TRBD1. Unmatched junction bases numbered 4, after V lost 3 bases and J lost 3 bases. CDR1 is MNHNS and CDR2 is SASEGT in the germline V gene. This CDR3 contains 14 residues. CDR3: CASSETGVIYEQYF. The DNA for the CDR3 is TGTGCCAGCAGTGAGACAGGGGTGATCTACGAGCAGTACTTC.

The V and J genes are TRBV28 and TRBJ1-1; 7 bases are shared with TRBD1. Per the germline V gene, CDR1 is MDHEN and CDR2 is SYDVKM. Unmatched junction bases numbered 7, after V lost 3 bases and J lost 3 bases. This CDR3 has 15 amino acids. CDR3 loop: CASSFAGGMDTEAFF. CDR3 in DNA: TGTGCCAGCAGTTTTGCAGGGGGGATGGACACTGAAGCTTTCTTT.

The chain uses TRBV10-1 and TRBJ2-1; TRBD2 is a possible D gene (6 bases). Germline CDR1 and CDR2: WNHNN and SYGVQD (reference sequence). With 2 bases removed from V and 1 base from J, the gap between germline ends came to 9 bases. The CDR3 has 15 residues. CDR3 sequence reads: CASSESRGSYNEQFF. CDR3 bases: TGCGCCAGCAGTGAGAGCCGGGGGTCCTACAATGAGCAGTTCTTC.

The J gene is TRBJ2-3, the V gene TRBV6-5; D is unresolved. Germline CDR1 reads MNHEY; CDR2 reads SVGAGI. V dropped 5 bases and J dropped 1 base, with 7 bases sitting between them. This CDR3 region has 13 residues. As DNA, the CDR3 is TGTGCCAGCAGTACCCGAGGCACAGATACGCAGTATTTT. It translates to CASSTRGTDTQYF.

V and J are TRBV10-2 and TRBJ2-2; maybe TRBD1 (6 bases). The CDR3 has 16 residues. Trimming cost V 3 bases and J 2 bases, with 13 bases left between them. CDR1 is WSHSY and CDR2 is SAAADI in the germline V gene. For the CDR3, the DNA is TGCGCCAGCAGTGACTCCGGGACACCAAACACCGGGGAGCTGTTTTTT. Its translation: CASSDSGTPNTGELFF.

The chain recombines TRBV27 with TRBJ1-1, with 8 nucleotides matching TRBD1. CDR3 length: 18 amino acids. In germline, CDR1 is MNHEY, CDR2 SMNVEV (reference sequence). Trimming removed 5 bases from V and 0 bases from J; junction bases left unmatched: 14. CDR3 protein: CASSPRPDRAGMNTEAFF. The CDR3 DNA is TGTGCCAGCAGTCCTCGACCGGACAGGGCAGGGATGAACACTGAAGCTTTCTTT.

V and J are TRBV28 and TRBJ1-2; D unclear. The germline V and J ends were trimmed by 8 bases and 1 base, with 5 bases remaining between them. The CDR3 totals 11 residues. From germline, CDR1 is MDHEN and CDR2 SYDVKM. CDR3 in DNA: TGTGCCAGCGCGGTTAACTATGGCTACACCTTC. Translation: CASAVNYGYTF.